This TCR beta chain was captured by sequencing in a study of Ad26.COV2.S vaccination and SARS-CoV-2 variants. Study context: Each vaccinee took Ad26.COV2.S intramuscularly, once or twice 56 days apart.

TCRdb's table, derived via immunoSEQ multiplex PCR, lists solely in-frame clones and lacks some. Here the sample spans about 350,000 clones, less than 90% being singletons. As to treatment: some 19 received Ad26.COV2.S at low or high dose, single or two shots; 5 received placebo; per-sample allocation not given. Vaccine and placebo recipients were sampled on day 63 after the first injection. An 18-55-year-old adult in Boston served as donor. CDR1 LNHDA and CDR2 SQIVND come from the germline V gene (reference sequence). V lost 2 bases and J lost 4; bases outside the gene matches: 2. The CDR3 has 16 amino acids.

The specimen was peripheral blood, collected in a trial of Ad26.COV2.S vaccine versus placebo. This clonotype originated in a person aged 18-60 years who received the Ad26.COV2.S COVID-19 vaccine or a placebo. This chain uses TRBV19 with TRBJ1-6; 10 nucleotides align to TRBD1. CDR3 bases: TGTGCCAGTAGTATATCGGGACAGGGGTATAATTCACCCCTCCACTTT. Amino acid sequence: CASSISGQGYNSPLHF.